Sequencing of this TCR beta chain was carried out in a study of T cell repertoires in cytomegalovirus infection. The wider study: Use of recently identified HLA-C-restricted and well-studied HLA-B-restricted CMV epitopes was part of the study. Public TCR beta signatures indicated both CMV infection and matching HLA type. Notes on the study in general: In two of eight donors, the top clonotype was HLA-C-restricted CMV-specific.

This clonotype is labeled as medium-sized. As yet, its antigen is unknown. CDR1 MGHRA and CDR2 YSYEKL come from the germline V gene. V lost 6 bases and J 2 bases, leaving 14 bases between the germline ends. The CDR3 totals 14 residues. MiXCR was run by TCRdb on the reads, yielding one entry per CDR3 protein. Here the sample spans 71,000 or so distinct CDR3 sequences, around 20% being singletons. Sequences were derived from CD8+ T cells from cultured PBMCs, sampled from culture after CMV antigen stimulation. The TCR sequence derives from a human donor in good health (CMV status not recorded). Some clones in this sample may be carry-over from other donors' samples. The chain recombines TRBV4-1 with TRBJ2-7, with D maybe TRBD1 (6 bases). CDR3 protein: CASSFGQWTYEQYF. The CDR3 bases are TGCGCCAGCAGTTTCGGACAGTGGACCTACGAGCAGTACTTC.